What follows are 4 T cell receptor beta chains derived from one specimen sequenced in a study of regulatory T cells in long-lasting Graves disease. Arm-PCR with iRepertoire HTBI primers amplified the CDR3 regions for these TCR beta libraries. TCRdb re-called the multiplex PCR reads through MiXCR, storing one row per CDR3 protein. Of approximately 540,000 distinct CDR3 sequences in the sample, approximately 12% were seen once. As for time point: newly diagnosed GD, antithyroid drugs for less than 3 months. Scientists built the TCR library using RNA that was extracted from PBMCs. The same sample was also studied in work on T cells in Graves' hyperthyroidism and ophthalmopathy.

The material sequenced was peripheral blood mononuclear cells (PBMCs), taken at new diagnosis, from a patient treated with antithyroid drugs. The receptors originated from a woman in her thirties with Graves disease.

This clonotype was detected many times. The chain carries TRBV29-1 and TRBJ2-5; D gene ambiguous. CDR3 length: 13 residues. Germline assignment: CDR1 SQVTM and CDR2 ANQGSEA. Trimming took 2 bases from V and 4 from J, leaving 11 bases between them. The CDR3 sequence: CSVEPSWVETQYF. The CDR3 DNA sequence: TGCAGCGTTGAACCCAGCTGGGTAGAGACCCAGTACTTC.

V and J are TRBV12-3 or TRBV12-4 and TRBJ2-5; D possibly corresponds to TRBD1 (5 bases). The CDR3 runs 13 residues. Trimming pared 3 bases from V and 5 bases from J, leaving 10 bases between. The CDR3 spells CASSFSSGETQYF. DNA of the CDR3: TGTGCCAGCAGTTTCTCTTCAGGGGAGACCCAGTACTTC.

The chain recombines TRBV19 with TRBJ1-2; perhaps TRBD1 as D (6 bases). Germline V CDR1 and CDR2: LNHDA, SQIVND (reference sequence). The CDR3 is 15 residues long. V was cut by 2 bases and J by 8 bases, with 18 bases left in between. CDR3: CASSIRGHRAGGYTF. CDR3 nucleotide sequence: TGTGCCAGTAGTATACGGGGACATCGGGCAGGCGGCTACACCTTC. The whole variable domain, remainder taken from reference TRBV19 and TRBJ1-2, is DGGITQSPKYLFRKEGQNVTLSCEQNLNHDAMYWYRQDPGQGLRLIYYSQIVNDFQKGDIAEGYSVSREKKESFPLTVTSAQKNPTAFYLCASSIRGHRAGGYTFGSGTRLTVV.

This clonotype was detected many times. The gene calls are TRBV19 and TRBJ2-5; TRBD1 agrees at 7 bases. Per the germline V gene, CDR1 is LNHDA and CDR2 is SQIVND (reference sequence). The V segment lost 5 bases and the J segment 0 bases; nucleotides outside the gene matches: 3. The CDR3 contains 14 residues. The CDR3 bases are TGTGCCAGTAGTCACGGACAGGACCAAGAGACCCAGTACTTC. This sequence encodes CASSHGQDQETQYF.